Following are 27 T cell receptor beta chains from one sample sequenced in a study of blood T cell repertoires in COVID-19 (dated by TCRdb to 2019 to 2021). Libraries were made using the immunoSEQ multiplex PCR assay. TCRdb took over this immuneACCESS table, retaining in-frame rearrangements with V and J assigned. Such tables are incomplete; in checked studies, under half of the missing clones stem from an unresolved V gene, and the remainder is unexplained. The table for this sample lists just under 150,000 clones; 85% to 90% of them were counted only once. The top ten constitute 8.5% to 9% of the sample. Input material: peripheral blood. The receptors derive from a woman aged 45-65 years with active or convalescent COVID-19.

This CDR3 is CSVGGGANQPQHF. The CDR3 bases are TGCAGCGTTGGAGGGGGCGCGAATCAGCCCCAGCATTTT. The chain combines TRBV29-1 with TRBJ1-5; TRBD1 matches at 7 bases. This CDR3 contains 13 residues. The J segment lost 4 bases and the V segment lost 4 bases, leaving 4 bases of the junction unmatched. Germline lookup yields CDR1 SQVTM and CDR2 ANQGSEA.

J is TRBJ1-2 and V is TRBV3-1 (or the pseudogene TRBV3-2); D not certain. From germline, CDR1 is LGHDT and CDR2 YNNKEL (reference sequence). With 4 bases removed from V and 8 bases from J, the gap between germline ends came to 14 bases. This CDR3 spans 13 amino acids. For the CDR3, the DNA is TGTGCCAGCAGCCGCGGGCGTTCGGAGGGCTACACCTTC. The encoded protein is CASSRGRSEGYTF.

The chain has TRBV27 and TRBJ1-5; 8 bases are shared with TRBD1. Germline CDR1 reads MNHEY; CDR2 reads SMNVEV (reference sequence). There are 15 residues in the CDR3. Trimming at V came to 5 bases and at J to 3 bases, leaving 6 bases not matched to a gene. CDR3 residues: CASSPWDRLNQPQHF. The CDR3 bases are TGTGCCAGCAGTCCCTGGGACAGGCTCAATCAGCCCCAGCATTTT.

This clone was seen only a few times. The genes are TRBV7-2 and TRBJ2-5, with 9 bases matching TRBD2. CDR1 and CDR2 from the germline V gene are SGHTA and FQGNSA. The CDR3 extends over 15 amino acids. After removal of 3 bases from V and 7 bases from J, the junction contained 9 bases not matched to a gene. In DNA form, the CDR3 reads TGTGCCAGCAGCTTCGGGCGGGGGGGCCGAGGGACCCAGTACTTC. Its protein product is CASSFGRGGRGTQYF.

This sequence joins TRBV28 and TRBJ1-2; 11 bases are a match to TRBD1. The CDR3 totals 15 residues. V was clipped by 5 bases and J by 7 bases; unmatched bases: 9. The germline gives CDR1 MDHEN, CDR2 SYDVKM. CDR3 in DNA: TGTGCCAGCAGTCAGACCGGGACAGGGGGGGGTGGCTACACCTTC. It is translated as CASSQTGTGGGGYTF.

The J gene is TRBJ2-7, the V gene TRBV3-1 (or the pseudogene TRBV3-2); D is perhaps TRBD2 (5 bases). CDR1 is LGHDT and CDR2 is YNNKEL in the germline V gene (reference sequence). This CDR3 is 14 amino acids long. V lost 1 base and J lost 2, with 9 bases in between. The CDR3: CASSQGGGTYEQYF. The CDR3 DNA reads as TGTGCCAGCAGCCAAGGTGGAGGAACCTACGAGCAGTACTTC.

This rearrangement joins TRBV5-8 to TRBJ2-7, with D maybe TRBD2 (5 bases). Between the trimmed V and J ends, which lost 2 bases and 1 base, there was a span of 13 bases. The CDR3 spans 15 residues. Germline V gives CDR1 SGHTS, CDR2 YDEGEE. The CDR3 bases are TGTGCCAGCAGCTTTGACTTCCGGAGGTCCTACGAGCAGTACTTC. Protein sequence: CASSFDFRRSYEQYF.

The rearrangement uses TRBV7-2 and TRBJ1-1, with 7 bases identical to TRBD1. Per the germline V gene, CDR1 is SGHTA and CDR2 is FQGNSA. The ends lost 0 bases at V and 5 bases at J; junction bases unmatched: 9. The CDR3 consists of 16 residues. This CDR3 is CASSLARGTVGTEAFF. The CDR3 DNA reads as TGTGCCAGCAGCTTAGCGAGAGGGACAGTGGGTACTGAAGCTTTCTTT.

The chain has TRBV2 and TRBJ1-1; D call uncertain. V dropped 7 bases and J dropped 0 bases, with 15 bases sitting between them. Germline CDR1 SNHLY, CDR2 FYNNEI. The CDR3 sequence is 15 residues long. The DNA for the CDR3 is TGTGCCAGCACTCTTAGACGGGGAATGAACACTGAAGCTTTCTTT. Amino acids: CASTLRRGMNTEAFF. The full variable domain, completed using reference TRBV2 and TRBJ1-1, is EPEVTQTPSHQVTQMGQEVILRCVPISNHLYFYWYRQILGQKVEFLVSFYNNEISEKSEIFDDQFSVERPDGSNFTLKIRSTKLEDSAMYFCASTLRRGMNTEAFFGQGTRLTVV.

The gene calls are TRBV7-8 and TRBJ2-7; no clear D gene. The V end was cut by 8 bases, the J end by 0 bases, with 11 bases between. This CDR3 is 13 amino acids long. Germline-derived CDR1 and CDR2 are SGHVS and FQNEAQ. The CDR3 DNA reads TGTGCCAGCCTGAGCGCGAGCTCCTACGAGCAGTACTTC. This translates into CASLSASSYEQYF. Filled out from reference TRBV7-8 and TRBJ2-7, the complete variable domain reads GAGVSQSPRYKVAKRGQDVALRCDPISGHVSLFWYQQALGQGPEFLTYFQNEAQLDKSGLPSDRFFAERPEGSVSTLKIQRTQQEDSAVYLCASLSASSYEQYFGPGTRLTVT.

The chain couples TRBV5-1 to TRBJ2-1; TRBD1 aligns across 7 bases. The CDR3 spans 16 residues. Trimming took 1 base from V and 4 from J; bases not matched to a gene: 8. CDR1 and CDR2 (germline): SGHRS, YFSETQ. The CDR3 here is CASSLSSQGVYNEQFF. CDR3 bases: TGCGCCAGCAGCTTGTCTTCCCAGGGGGTATACAATGAGCAGTTCTTC.

This clone was observed once. The chain joins TRBV5-1 to TRBJ2-7; possible D gene TRBD1, 5 bases. Germline V lookup: CDR1 SGHRS, CDR2 YFSETQ. The V end lost 0 bases, the J end lost 1 base, and 11 bases lay between the germline ends. The CDR3 extends over 15 amino acids. The chain's CDR3 is CASSLGAGLSYEQYF. The CDR3 DNA sequence: TGCGCCAGCAGCTTGGGTGCAGGGTTATCCTACGAGCAGTACTTC.

V is TRBV30 and J is TRBJ2-7; weak D call: TRBD1 (6 bases). V was cut by 1 base and J by 2 bases, with 9 bases left in between. Germline assignment: CDR1 GTSNPN and CDR2 SVGIG (reference sequence). The CDR3 consists of 13 residues. CDR3 loop: CAWSAGQPYEQYF. The CDR3 bases are TGTGCCTGGAGTGCCGGACAGCCCTACGAGCAGTACTTC.

The chain employs TRBV30 and TRBJ2-2, with TRBD2 matching 7 bases. The V segment lost 8 bases and the J segment 1 base; nucleotides outside the gene matches: 10. The CDR3 extends over 15 amino acids. The germline gives CDR1 GTSNPN, CDR2 SVGIG (reference sequence). Here the CDR3 DNA reads TGTGCCAACCGTCGGCGGGAGATGAACACCGGGGAGCTGTTTTTT. Translation: CANRRREMNTGELFF.

This chain uses TRBV19 with TRBJ1-2; 8 bases match TRBD1. Germline-derived CDR1 and CDR2 are LNHDA and SQIVND (reference sequence). J was trimmed by 6 bases and V by 1 base; bases with no gene match: 10. There are 16 residues in the CDR3. Here the CDR3 reads CASSIAFQNRGNGYTF. DNA of the CDR3: TGTGCCAGTAGTATAGCTTTTCAGAACAGGGGGAATGGCTACACCTTC. Complete variable domain (other parts from reference TRBV19 and TRBJ1-2): DGGITQSPKYLFRKEGQNVTLSCEQNLNHDAMYWYRQDPGQGLRLIYYSQIVNDFQKGDIAEGYSVSREKKESFPLTVTSAQKNPTAFYLCASSIAFQNRGNGYTFGSGTRLTVV.

The chain couples TRBV20-1 to TRBJ2-7; the D gene is possibly TRBD1 (5 bases). The CDR3 is 11 amino acids. V lost 6 bases and J lost 3, with 9 bases in between. Per the germline V gene, CDR1 is DFQATT and CDR2 is SNEGSKA (reference sequence). The CDR3 loop is CSAQGYYEQYF. For the CDR3, the DNA is TGCAGTGCGCAGGGTTACTACGAGCAGTACTTC.

The rearrangement joins TRBV4-1 to TRBJ2-7, with a possible D match to TRBD1 (6 bases). The V end was cut by 3 bases, the J end by 2 bases, with 11 bases between. Per germline, CDR1 MGHRA and CDR2 YSYEKL. This CDR3 is 14 amino acids long. CDR3 loop: CASSHEQGPYEQYF. The CDR3 DNA is TGCGCCAGCAGCCACGAACAGGGTCCCTACGAGCAGTACTTC.

The chain is built from TRBV5-4 and TRBJ1-4, with TRBD1 matching 9 bases. The trim removed 4 bases at V and 8 bases at J, leaving 9 bases unmatched. The length of the CDR3 is 15 residues. Germline V gene lookup returns CDR1 SGHNT and CDR2 YYREEE (reference sequence). CDR3 sequence (DNA): TGTGCCAGCAGCAATACAGGGGGCAGGGGGGAAAAACTGTTTTTT. It encodes CASSNTGGRGEKLFF.

The chain is built from TRBV6-6 and TRBJ1-2; no clear D gene. The CDR3 loop spans 15 amino acids. The germline CDR1 and CDR2 sequences are MNHNY and SVGAGI (reference sequence). V was cut by 2 bases and J by 4 bases, with 14 bases left in between. CDR3 in amino acids: CASSYEYSGSYGYTF. CDR3 DNA sequence: TGTGCCAGCAGTTACGAGTACAGCGGTAGCTATGGCTACACCTTC.

V is TRBV30 and J is TRBJ1-5; D uncertain. CDR3 length equals 14 residues. Trimming took 0 bases from V and 4 from J, leaving 10 bases between them. Germline lookup yields CDR1 GTSNPN and CDR2 SVGIG (reference sequence). CDR3 amino acids: CAWSVGGNNQPQHF. DNA of the CDR3: TGTGCCTGGAGTGTTGGAGGGAATAATCAGCCCCAGCATTTT.

This chain connects TRBV7-3 to TRBJ1-1; TRBD1 is a possible D gene (5 bases). Trimming left V 2 bases short and J 4 bases short, with 17 bases between. The CDR3 covers 16 residues. Germline lookup yields CDR1 SGHTA and CDR2 FQGTGA. The CDR3 is CASSLSQVRGTTEAFF. DNA for the CDR3: TGTGCCAGCAGCTTATCACAGGTTCGTGGCACCACTGAAGCTTTCTTT.

The chain combines TRBV6-5 with TRBJ2-3, with D perhaps TRBD1 (6 bases). CDR1 and CDR2 (germline): MNHEY, SVGAGI. This CDR3 has 11 amino acids. The V gene lost 6 bases and the J gene lost 9 bases, with 10 bases spanning the gap. The CDR3 here is CASSNRDTQYF. CDR3 in DNA: TGTGCCAGCAGCAACAGGGACACGCAGTATTTT.

The rearrangement joins TRBV7-2 to TRBJ1-1; 7 bases match TRBD1. Germline lookup yields CDR1 SGHTA and CDR2 FQGNSA. V trimming: 4 bases; J trimming: 3 bases; junction bases outside the gene matches: 2. The CDR3 is 13 amino acids. The CDR3 DNA reads as TGTGCCAGCAGCTCAGGGGGACACACTGAAGCTTTCTTT. This encodes CASSSGGHTEAFF.

CDR3 loop: CASSFAGGSGNTIYF. The CDR3 nucleotides are TGCGCCAGCAGCTTTGCAGGAGGCTCTGGAAACACCATATATTTT. The chain has TRBV5-1 and TRBJ1-3; D unclear. V lost 2 bases to trimming and J lost 0 bases, with 9 bases between them. The germline V gene encodes CDR1 SGHRS and CDR2 YFSETQ. The CDR3 runs 15 residues.

This clone was detected only once. This chain links TRBV4-1 with TRBJ1-6; weak D call: TRBD1 (6 bases). V lost 4 bases to trimming and J lost 8 bases, with 18 bases between them. The CDR3 has 16 amino acids. CDR1 is MGHRA, CDR2 YSYEKL, per germline. The CDR3 loop is CASSLGQPWDDSPLHF. For the CDR3, the DNA is TGCGCCAGCAGCCTTGGACAGCCCTGGGATGATTCACCCCTCCACTTT.

The chain has TRBV9 and TRBJ2-2, with 7 nucleotides matching TRBD2. CDR3 length: 15 residues. V shed 0 bases, J shed 7 bases, and the junction held 6 bases outside the gene matches. Per germline, CDR1 SGDLS and CDR2 YYNGEE. The CDR3, as DNA: TGTGCCAGCAGCGTAGCGGCGGGAGCGATCGGGGAGCTGTTTTTT. This gives the protein CASSVAAGAIGELFF.

The chain couples TRBV3-1 (or the pseudogene TRBV3-2) to TRBJ2-6, with a possible D match to TRBD1 (6 bases). Germline CDR1 is LGHDT and CDR2 is YNNKEL (reference sequence). The CDR3 sequence is 18 residues long. V lost 1 base and J 1 base, leaving 14 bases between the germline ends. The CDR3 coding sequence is TGTGCCAGCAGCCAAGGACTACAGGGTTCTTCTGGGGCCAACGTCCTGACTTTC. Translated: CASSQGLQGSSGANVLTF.